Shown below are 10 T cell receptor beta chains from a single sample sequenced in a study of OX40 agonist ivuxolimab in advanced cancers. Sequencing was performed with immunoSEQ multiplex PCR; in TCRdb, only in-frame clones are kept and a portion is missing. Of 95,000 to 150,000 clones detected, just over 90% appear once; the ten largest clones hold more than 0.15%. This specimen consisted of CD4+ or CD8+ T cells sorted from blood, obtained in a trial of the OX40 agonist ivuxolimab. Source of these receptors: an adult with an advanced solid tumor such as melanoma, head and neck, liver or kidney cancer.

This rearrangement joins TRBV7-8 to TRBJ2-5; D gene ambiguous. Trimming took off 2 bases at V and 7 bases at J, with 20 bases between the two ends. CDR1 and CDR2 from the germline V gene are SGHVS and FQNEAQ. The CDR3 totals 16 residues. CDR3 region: CASSLTLDPPSGTQYF. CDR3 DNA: TGTGCCAGCAGCTTAACCCTAGATCCCCCAAGTGGGACCCAGTACTTC.

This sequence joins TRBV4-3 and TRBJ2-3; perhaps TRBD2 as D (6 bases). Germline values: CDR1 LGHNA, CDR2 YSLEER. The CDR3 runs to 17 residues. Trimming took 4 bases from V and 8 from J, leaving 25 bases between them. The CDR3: CASSPGTGTWPAGTQYF. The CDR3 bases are TGCGCCAGCAGCCCAGGGACGGGGACTTGGCCTGCGGGTACGCAGTATTTT.

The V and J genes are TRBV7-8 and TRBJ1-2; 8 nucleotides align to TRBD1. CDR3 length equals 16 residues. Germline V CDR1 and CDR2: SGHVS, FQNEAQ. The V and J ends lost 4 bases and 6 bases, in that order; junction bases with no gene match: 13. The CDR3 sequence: CASSYMDRVLIDGYTF. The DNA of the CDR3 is TGTGCCAGCAGCTACATGGACAGGGTATTGATCGATGGCTACACCTTC.

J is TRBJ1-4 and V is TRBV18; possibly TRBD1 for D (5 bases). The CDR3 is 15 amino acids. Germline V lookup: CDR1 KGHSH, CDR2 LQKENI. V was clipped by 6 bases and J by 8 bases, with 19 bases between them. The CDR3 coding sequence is TGTGCCAGCTCGTTAGACCCAGGGCGGGAAGAAAAACTGTTTTTT. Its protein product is CASSLDPGREEKLFF.

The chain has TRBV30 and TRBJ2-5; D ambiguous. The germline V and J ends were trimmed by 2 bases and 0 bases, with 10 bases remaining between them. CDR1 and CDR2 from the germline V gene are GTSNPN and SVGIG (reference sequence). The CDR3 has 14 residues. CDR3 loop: CAWSIGGYQETQYF. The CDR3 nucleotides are TGTGCCTGGAGTATCGGTGGCTACCAAGAGACCCAGTACTTC.

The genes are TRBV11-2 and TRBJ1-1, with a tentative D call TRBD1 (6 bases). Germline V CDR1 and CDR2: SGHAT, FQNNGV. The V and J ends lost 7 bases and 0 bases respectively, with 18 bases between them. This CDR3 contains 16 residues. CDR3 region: CASTLGGRGMNTEAFF. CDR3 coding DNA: TGTGCCAGCACCCTGGGGGGGCGGGGGATGAACACTGAAGCTTTCTTT.

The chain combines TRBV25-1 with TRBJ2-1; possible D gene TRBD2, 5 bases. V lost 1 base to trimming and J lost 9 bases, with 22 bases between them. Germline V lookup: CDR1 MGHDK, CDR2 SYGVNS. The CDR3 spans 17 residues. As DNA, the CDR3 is TGTGCCAGCAGTGAATCAGTGTCGGCCGGGTTGGGGAGTGAGCAGTTCTTC. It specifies CASSESVSAGLGSEQFF.

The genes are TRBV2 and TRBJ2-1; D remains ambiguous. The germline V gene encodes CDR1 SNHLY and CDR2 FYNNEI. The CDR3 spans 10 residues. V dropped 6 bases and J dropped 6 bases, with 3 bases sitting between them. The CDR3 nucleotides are TGTGCCAGCAGACTCAATGAGCAGTTCTTC. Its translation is CASRLNEQFF.

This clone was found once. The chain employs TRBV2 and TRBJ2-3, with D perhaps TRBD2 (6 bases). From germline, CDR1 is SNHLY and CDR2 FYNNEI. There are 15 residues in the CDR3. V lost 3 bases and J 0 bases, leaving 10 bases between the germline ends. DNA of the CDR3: TGTGCCAGCAGTGATGGAGGGAGAAGCACAGATACGCAGTATTTT. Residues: CASSDGGRSTDTQYF.

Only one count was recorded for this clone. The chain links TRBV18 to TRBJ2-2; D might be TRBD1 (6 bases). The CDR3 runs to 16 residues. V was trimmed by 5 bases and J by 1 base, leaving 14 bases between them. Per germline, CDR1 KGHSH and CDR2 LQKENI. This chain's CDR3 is CASSSKQGWNTGELFF. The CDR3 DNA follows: TGTGCCAGCTCATCAAAACAGGGATGGAACACCGGGGAGCTGTTTTTT.